The rows below give T cell receptor beta chains drawn from one sample of a study of spatial heterogeneity in lung cancer. TCRdb re-derived calls from the 5' RACE reads in MiXCR, one entry per CDR3 protein. The repertoire holds about 9,800 distinct CDR3 sequences, with roughly 54% as singletons. Source: lung tumor tissue, taken at surgery. All receptors come from a female donor with early-stage non-small cell lung cancer. CDR3s include the opening cysteine and the closing phenylalanine or tryptophan. The order of the fields is J gene, CDR3 length, V gene, CDR3 protein.

TRBJ2-7	14	TRBV4-2	CASSQEVFSYEQYF
TRBJ1-2	14	TRBV14	CASSQEYRDYGYTF
TRBJ1-2	16	TRBV4-2	CASSQDHPDREGGYTF
TRBJ1-6	14	TRBV11-2	CASSLEAANSPLHF
TRBJ2-2	15	TRBV4-2	CASSQRGANTRELFF
TRBJ2-5	15	TRBV4-1	CASSQLRGRGETQYF
TRBJ2-5	18	TRBV4-1	CASSQTTTGTGDQETQYF
TRBJ2-2	17	TRBV7-2	CASSLLPSGGLSGELFF
TRBJ1-2	13	TRBV28	CASRKGGPYGYTF
TRBJ2-1	15	TRBV27	CASRTGQSSYNEQFF
TRBJ2-7	13	TRBV9	CASSPTTTYEQYF
TRBJ1-2	12	TRBV20-1	CSARAWNYGYTF
TRBJ1-4	15	TRBV7-8	CASSLTGPFNEKLFF
TRBJ2-5	11	TRBV30	CAWRDTETQYF
TRBJ1-3	14	TRBV20-1	CSARRAVAGNTIYF
TRBJ1-1	13	TRBV20-1	CSASATGGNQAFF
TRBJ1-3	13	TRBV5-6	CASSPGMGNTIYF
TRBJ2-1	18	TRBV7-2	CASSFMRLAGETNNEQFF
TRBJ2-3	13	TRBV20-1	CSARAPNGGTQYF
TRBJ1-1	14	TRBV4-2	CASSPLQRNTEAFF
TRBJ1-2	14	TRBV7-3	CASSSDRGRYGYTF
TRBJ1-5	17	TRBV5-5	CASSLAAPDRSNQPQHF